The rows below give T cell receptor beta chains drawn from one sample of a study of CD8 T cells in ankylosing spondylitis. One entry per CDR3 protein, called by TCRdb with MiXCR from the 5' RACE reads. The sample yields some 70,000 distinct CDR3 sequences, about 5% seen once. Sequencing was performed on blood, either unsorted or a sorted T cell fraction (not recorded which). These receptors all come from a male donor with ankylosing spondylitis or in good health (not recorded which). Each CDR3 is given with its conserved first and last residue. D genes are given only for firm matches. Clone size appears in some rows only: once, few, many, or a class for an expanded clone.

TGTGCCAGCAGTTTATCCGCAGGGGGCGCCTACGAGCAGTACTTC CASSLSAGGAYEQYF TRBD1 TRBV27 many TRBJ2-7
TGTGCCAGCAGTAACCAGGCAGGGGCCTACGAGCAGTACTTC CASSNQAGAYEQYF . TRBV6-2/TRBV6-3 many TRBJ2-7
TGTGCCAGCTCACCACAGCCTAGCACAGATACGCAGTATTTT CASSPQPSTDTQYF . TRBV18 many TRBJ2-3
TGCAGTGCTAGTGACCGACAGGGATTGAACACTGAAGCTTTCTTT CSASDRQGLNTEAFF TRBD1 TRBV20-1 few TRBJ1-1
TGTGCCAGCAGCCGGTGGGTAGTAGTCCGCGATGAGCAGTTCTTC CASSRWVVVRDEQFF . TRBV7-2 many TRBJ2-1
TGTGCCAGCAGTACCGACAGATTAGGGGCCCAGTACTTC CASSTDRLGAQYF . TRBV27 . TRBJ2-5
TGTGCCAGCAGACAGGGACTAGCGGGGACCACAGATACGCAGTATTTT CASRQGLAGTTDTQYF TRBD2 TRBV2 many TRBJ2-3
TGCAGTGCTAGTAAAGGGTCAGGAAACACCATATATTTT CSASKGSGNTIYF . TRBV20-1 many TRBJ1-3
TGTGCCATCAGTGAGGGGGGGGGGCAGGGCGCAGATACGCAGTATTTT CAISEGGGQGADTQYF . TRBV10-3 many TRBJ2-3
TGTGCCAGCAGCCTCGGACTAGCCAGCGAGCAGTACTTC CASSLGLASEQYF TRBD2 TRBV11-2 . TRBJ2-7
TGTGCCACCAGTGATTTCACTAGCGGGGGGTTAACCAACTCCTACAATGAGCAGTTCTTC CATSDFTSGGLTNSYNEQFF TRBD2 TRBV24-1 . TRBJ2-1
TGTGCCAGCAGCCAAAGTCGGTTGTCCGGGGAGCTGTTTTTT CASSQSRLSGELFF . TRBV7-9 . TRBJ2-2
TGTGCCAGCAGCCCACGGGGACTCACGGCCGTCAATGAGCAGTTCTTC CASSPRGLTAVNEQFF . TRBV7-9 many TRBJ2-1
TGCAGCGTTGCTGCGGTAGCGGGGGGGACAGATACGCAGTATTTT CSVAAVAGGTDTQYF TRBD2 TRBV29-1 many TRBJ2-3
TGCGCCAGCAGCGTGGGCCGACAGGGGGCGCCCTACGAGCAGTACTTC CASSVGRQGAPYEQYF TRBD1 TRBV4-1 many TRBJ2-7
TGTGCCAGCAGCTTCCAGGGTTCCTACGAGCAGTACTTC CASSFQGSYEQYF . TRBV5-4 many TRBJ2-7
TGTGCCACAACCGGGACAGGGGGTAACTATGGCTACACCTTC CATTGTGGNYGYTF TRBD1 TRBV25-1 many TRBJ1-2
TGTGCCAGCAGCTCACCCTCCGGGCTCTACAATGAGCAGTTCTTC CASSSPSGLYNEQFF . TRBV7-9 many TRBJ2-1
TGCGCCAGCAGCTCCGGGACTAGCGGGTTTTACAATGAGCAGTTCTTC CASSSGTSGFYNEQFF TRBD2 TRBV5-1 many TRBJ2-1
TGCGCCAGCAGCTTGGTGGCTGGGGAAAATGAGCAGTTCTTC CASSLVAGENEQFF . TRBV5-1 many TRBJ2-1
TGTGCCATCAGGCGTGCCCAGCATTTT CAIRRAQHF . TRBV10-3 many TRBJ1-5
TGTGCCAGCAGCTCGTCTGGGCACCCCTATGGCTACACCTTC CASSSSGHPYGYTF . TRBV7-9 . TRBJ1-2
TGTGCCACCAGTGACCCTTCCGATGAGCAGTTCTTC CATSDPSDEQFF . TRBV24-1 many TRBJ2-1
TGTGCCAGCAGAATTAGCGGGGGGATGGTGACGCAGTATTTT CASRISGGMVTQYF TRBD2 TRBV12-3/TRBV12-4 many TRBJ2-3
TGTGCCAGCAGTTTGGACTCCTACAATGAGCAGTTCTTC CASSLDSYNEQFF . TRBV27 many TRBJ2-1
TGTGCCAGTACCGGGACAATTTACACCGGGGAGCTGTTTTTT CASTGTIYTGELFF . TRBV6-1 many TRBJ2-2
TGTGCCAGCAGCCCCCTCTCCCGGGACAGCCAGTTGGATGAGACCCAGTACTTC CASSPLSRDSQLDETQYF TRBD1 TRBV14 many TRBJ2-5
TGTGCCTGGAGCGCTAGACTAGTCAATGAGCAGTTCTTC CAWSARLVNEQFF . TRBV30 many TRBJ2-1
TGCGCCAGCAGCTTGGGAGATACCCTAGCCAAAAACATTCAGTACTTC CASSLGDTLAKNIQYF . TRBV5-1 many TRBJ2-4
TGTGCCAGCAGCCCCACCACAGGGGTCCGAACTGAAGCTTTCTTT CASSPTTGVRTEAFF TRBD1 TRBV7-2 many TRBJ1-1
TGCGCCAGCAGCTTGGATGGACGCTACCAAGAGACCCAGTACTTC CASSLDGRYQETQYF . TRBV5-1 many TRBJ2-5
TGTGCCAGCAGTTTAGACGGCGCCTCCTACAATGAGCAGTTCTTC CASSLDGASYNEQFF . TRBV12-3/TRBV12-4 many TRBJ2-1
TGTGCCAGCACCCAAATGGACAGGGGTAATGAAAAACTGTTTTTT CASTQMDRGNEKLFF TRBD1 TRBV6-1 many TRBJ1-4
TGTGCCAACAGCTTATCGACAAGCCGCGAGCAGTACTTC CANSLSTSREQYF . TRBV11-2 once TRBJ2-7
TGTGCCAGCAGTCCCTCTTCCGGGACAGCCTACACCGGGGAGCTGTTTTTT CASSPSSGTAYTGELFF TRBD1 TRBV12-3/TRBV12-4 many TRBJ2-2
TGCGCCAGCAGCTTGGCACCGGGACAGGGCAACACCGGGGAGCTGTTTTTT CASSLAPGQGNTGELFF TRBD1 TRBV5-1 many TRBJ2-2
TGTGCCAGCAGTCTAACCTGGACAGATAGGGCTTTCTTT CASSLTWTDRAFF . TRBV28 many TRBJ1-1
TGCGCCAGCAGCCGAACGGGACAGGGGGCCTACGAGCAGTACTTC CASSRTGQGAYEQYF TRBD1 TRBV5-1 many TRBJ2-7
TGTGCCAGCAGCCGCGGACAGAGGGAGACCCAGTACTTC CASSRGQRETQYF . TRBV7-8 many TRBJ2-5